This entry lists 7 T cell receptor beta chains sequenced from one sample in a study of T cell clonality in common variable immunodeficiency. TCRdb's copy holds only in-frame clones and misses some; the assay was immunoSEQ multiplex PCR. This set yields around 55,000 clones and no singletons; the top ten hold 1.8%. Sequenced material: peripheral blood mononuclear cells. These receptors all come from a person between 18 and 75 years old in good health.

This clone has a count of ten or more. The CDR3 is cut off 3 residues early in the read; its end comes from the germline J gene. The chain links TRBV10-1 to TRBJ2-7; TRBD1 agrees at 7 bases. Germline loops: CDR1 WNHNN, CDR2 SYGVQD (reference sequence). The CDR3 loop spans 16 amino acids. J was trimmed by 2 bases and V by 5 bases; bases with no gene match: 12. Partial CDR3 DNA: TGCGCCAGCAGTAGAACCGAGGGACAGTCCACCTACGAG. Encoded protein: CASSRTEGQSTYE. The CDR3 in its entirety is CASSRTEGQSTYEQYF.

This clone was observed a few times. The junction and the germline gene differ at one end; a read error may be behind it. The read halts 3 residues ahead of the CDR3 end, with the missing end drawn from the germline J gene. V and J are TRBV7-7 and TRBJ2-2; D gene uncertain. The CDR3 consists of 14 residues. Germline lookup yields CDR1 SSHAT and CDR2 FNYEAQ (reference sequence). The sequenced CDR3 bases are TGTGCTAGCAGCTCCTTGGAAGGGACCGGGGAG. Translated: CASSSLEGTGE. The full-length CDR3 reads as CASSSLEGTGELFF.

Many counts were recorded for this clone. At one end, the junction sequence differs from germline, possibly due to a read error. The read halts 3 residues ahead of the CDR3 end, with the missing end drawn from the germline J gene. The V and J genes are TRBV7-7 and TRBJ2-1, with 8 bases matching TRBD2. The CDR3 is 15 amino acids. CDR1 is SSHAT and CDR2 is FNYEAQ in the germline V gene (reference sequence). Partial CDR3 DNA: TGTGCTAGCAGCCCACGGGGGGGCCATGACAATGAG. Encoded protein: CASSPRGGHDNE. The CDR3, in full, reads CASSPRGGHDNEQFF.

This clone came up a few times. The read ends 3 residues shy of where the CDR3 ends; the end is completed using the germline J gene. The rearrangement uses TRBV7-9 and TRBJ1-2; no firm D call. V was clipped by 4 bases and J by 5 bases, with 14 bases between them. Germline V lookup: CDR1 SEHNR, CDR2 FQNEAQ (reference sequence). The CDR3 contains 14 residues. The sequenced part of the CDR3 DNA is TGTGCCAGCAGCTACCCGTCAGGTAGTTATGGC. Translated: CASSYPSGSYG. The CDR3 in its entirety is CASSYPSGSYGYTF.

At least ten counts were recorded for this clone. The read ends 3 residues shy of where the CDR3 ends; the end is completed using the germline J gene. This sequence joins TRBV5-1 and TRBJ1-1, with D hard to call. Per germline, CDR1 SGHRS and CDR2 YFSETQ. This CDR3 contains 15 residues. The ends were cut back, 0 bases at V and 3 bases at J, with 12 bases in the middle. Partial CDR3 DNA: TGCGCCAGCAGCTTGGGAAGCGTTTTGGACACTGAA. Amino acid sequence: CASSLGSVLDTE. The entire CDR3 reads CASSLGSVLDTEAFF.

This clone was counted at least ten times. Read data end 3 residues before the CDR3 end; the end is taken from the germline J gene. The V and J genes are TRBV6-2 or TRBV6-3 and TRBJ1-5; D may be TRBD1 (5 bases). This CDR3 is built from 13 residues. V lost 8 bases, J lost 0 bases, and 8 bases lay in between. The V gene's germline CDR1 is MNHEY and CDR2 SVGEGT. The sequenced CDR3 bases are TGTGCCAGCTGCAGGGATAGCAATCAGCCC. Its protein is CASCRDSNQP. The whole CDR3 protein is CASCRDSNQPQHF.

This clone has at least ten counts. CDR3 DNA, as far as it was read: TGTGCCAGTAAAAATAGCGGTTTTTCCTACGAG. Its translation is CASKNSGFSYE. In full, the CDR3 reads CASKNSGFSYEQYF. This chain links TRBV19 with TRBJ2-7, with D possibly matching TRBD2 (6 bases). The CDR3 extends 3 residues past the end of the read, so its final part is completed from the germline J gene. CDR1 and CDR2 from the germline V gene are LNHDA and SQIVND (reference sequence). This CDR3 is built from 14 residues. Deletions cut 7 bases from V and 1 base from J, with 14 bases between.